Below, one T cell receptor beta chain is given with its context. Its antigen is unknown. Base qualities are not at hand, and no much larger clone is one base apart. The data originate from a study of blood T cell repertoires in COVID-19 (dated by TCRdb to the early 2020s). The study in broad terms: Samples covering the acute and convalescent phases of COVID-19 were provided by collaborators in the United States, Italy and Spain. The material from the prospective study consisted of cDNA or gDNA derived from T cells, B-cell-depleted T cells, or PBMCs. The dataset comprised deeply sampled blood TCRbeta repertoires from subjects exposed to, actively infected with, or recovered from COVID-19. The repertoires were released in a freely available public database intended as a resource for research on the immune response to SARS-CoV-2. The samples were drawn from two sources: the first 160 participants of the ongoing ImmuneRACE study, and 1,254 subjects contributed by 6 global collaborators. Nearly every sample came with metadata listing a de-identified subject ID, COVID-19 status, age in years and sex. HLA class I and class II types, where available, came from metadata supplied by the sample provider rather than from assay-based typing. Overall results and qualifications from the work: How much clinical and demographic metadata was included differed by source and by participant, and the metadata was provided uncurated.

One collaborating source in Seattle enrolled patients while the patients were actively infected and followed the patients over time throughout the course of disease. Each collaborating institution followed its own protocols to collect whole blood in K2EDTA tubes. For TCRbeta analysis, collaborators shipped samples as frozen whole blood, isolated PBMCs, or DNA extracted from either of those sample types. TCRbeta CDR3 regions were amplified from genomic DNA by means of the immunoSEQ Assay, a bias-controlled multiplex PCR. Per the original workflow: Within the assay, amplification of reference gene primers was used to estimate how many nucleated cells each sample contained. To quantify the absolute abundance of each unique TCRbeta CDR3 rearrangement, sequence reads were collapsed and filtered. Productive Simpson clonality was computed per sample as the square root of Simpson's diversity index over productive rearrangements. The table comes from immuneACCESS by way of TCRdb, which keeps in-frame sequences with V and J called. Part of the clones is missing from these tables; in studies checked, under half for an unresolved V gene and the rest for unknown reasons. That table is the source of V, J and clone size, and D and trimming were worked out from the DNA. This sample has some 200,000 clones in its table, and 65% to 90% of those were observed once. The top ten clones comprise 2% to 3% of the sample.

Including cysteine and phenylalanine, the CDR3 has 17 amino acids. Only CDR3 DNA is held: 51 bases, read in frame from base 1. Trimming removed 0 bases from V and 2 bases from J, leaving 14 bases between the germline ends. CDR1 and CDR2 are drawn from the germline V gene: MRHNA, SNTAGT. The clonotype was recovered from a woman aged 70-85 years with COVID-19, enrolled during active disease. The chain is assembled from TRBV6-4 and TRBJ2-1; tentative D gene TRBD2, with 7 bases matching. The material sequenced was peripheral blood. The CDR3 reads CASSDSKEGGAYNEQFF. At the DNA level, the sequence is TGTGCCAGCAGTGACTCGAAGGAGGGGGGGGCCTACAATGAGCAGTTCTTC.